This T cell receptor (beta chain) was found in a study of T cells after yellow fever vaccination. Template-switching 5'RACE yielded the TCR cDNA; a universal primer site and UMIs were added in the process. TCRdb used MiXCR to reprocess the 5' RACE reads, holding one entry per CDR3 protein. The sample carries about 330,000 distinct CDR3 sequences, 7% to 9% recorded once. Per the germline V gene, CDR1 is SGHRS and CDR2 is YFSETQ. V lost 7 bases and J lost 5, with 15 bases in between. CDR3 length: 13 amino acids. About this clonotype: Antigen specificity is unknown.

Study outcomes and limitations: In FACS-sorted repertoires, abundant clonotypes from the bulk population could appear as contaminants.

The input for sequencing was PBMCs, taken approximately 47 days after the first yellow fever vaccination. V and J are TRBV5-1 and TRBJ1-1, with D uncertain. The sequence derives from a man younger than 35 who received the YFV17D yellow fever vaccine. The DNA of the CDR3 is TGCGCCAGCCTTACGGATAGAGGGACTGAAGCTTTCTTT. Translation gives CASLTDRGTEAFF.